The 10 T cell receptor beta chains below all came from one sample that was sequenced in a study of blood T cell repertoires in COVID-19. Using immunoSEQ multiplex PCR, the repertoire was profiled, and TCRdb retains in-frame clones only, with some absent. The sample records about 200,000 clones, approximately 81% being singletons. The sequenced sample was PBMCs or T cells enriched from blood (not recorded which). The receptor set was obtained from a man aged 35-49 years who had recovered from COVID-19.

The chain uses TRBV4-1 and TRBJ2-3; 8 nucleotides align to TRBD2. CDR1 is MGHRA, CDR2 YSYEKL, per germline. This CDR3 region has 16 residues. The J segment lost 0 bases and the V segment lost 0 bases, leaving 2 bases of the junction unmatched. CDR3 protein: CASSQEPSGSTDTQYF. CDR3 in DNA: TGCGCCAGCAGCCAAGAGCCTAGCGGGAGCACAGATACGCAGTATTTT.

The chain employs TRBV4-3 and TRBJ2-2; no definite D call. The CDR3 is made up of 17 amino acids. V was cut by 1 base and J by 1 base, with 13 bases left in between. Germline-derived CDR1 and CDR2 are LGHNA and YSLEER. The CDR3 bases are TGCGCCAGCAGCCAAGTTTACAGCACGGAGAACACCGGGGAGCTGTTTTTT. Protein sequence: CASSQVYSTENTGELFF.

Only one count was recorded for this clone. CDR3 amino acids: CASSYWGDPTDTQYF. In DNA form, the CDR3 reads TGCGCCAGCAGCTATTGGGGGGATCCGACAGATACGCAGTATTTT. The chain is built from TRBV5-1 and TRBJ2-3; D may be TRBD2 (6 bases). Germline V CDR1 and CDR2: SGHRS, YFSETQ. V lost 3 bases and J lost 3, with 14 bases in between. The CDR3 loop spans 15 amino acids.

The chain links TRBV24-1 to TRBJ2-1; D is perhaps TRBD2 (6 bases). In germline, CDR1 is KGHDR, CDR2 SFDVKD. Trimming took off 0 bases at V and 0 bases at J, with 17 bases between the two ends. The CDR3 sequence is 19 residues long. CDR3 sequence reads: CATSDLQVLASSSYNEQFF. The CDR3 nucleotides are TGTGCCACCAGTGATTTGCAGGTGCTAGCGTCGAGCTCCTACAATGAGCAGTTCTTC.

This clone appeared once. The chain links TRBV30 to TRBJ2-5, with a weak D call TRBD2 (5 bases). V dropped 2 bases and J dropped 4 bases, with 11 bases sitting between them. Germline assignment: CDR1 GTSNPN and CDR2 SVGIG (reference sequence). CDR3 length: 13 amino acids. The CDR3 is CAWSPGFAETQYF. The CDR3, as DNA: TGTGCCTGGAGTCCGGGATTTGCAGAGACCCAGTACTTC.

This clone was picked up one time. The rearrangement uses TRBV27 and TRBJ2-7, with D perhaps matching TRBD1 (6 bases). CDR1 is MNHEY and CDR2 is SMNVEV in the germline V gene (reference sequence). Trimming cost V 5 bases and J 7 bases, with 21 bases left between them. The CDR3 length is 15 residues. The CDR3 protein is CASSPQAGARKEQYF. CDR3 DNA sequence: TGTGCCAGCAGTCCCCAGGCAGGGGCTAGGAAGGAGCAGTACTTC.

J is TRBJ2-7 and V is TRBV27, with 11 positions matching TRBD1. With 6 bases clipped from V and 6 bases from J, the junction kept 10 bases outside the gene matches. The CDR3 is 15 amino acids. Germline loops: CDR1 MNHEY, CDR2 SMNVEV (reference sequence). The CDR3 DNA reads TGTGCCAGCAGCCGGGGGGGGACAGGGGGTCTCGAGCAGTACTTC. Encoded protein: CASSRGGTGGLEQYF.

This clone was observed a few times. The V and J genes are TRBV6-1 and TRBJ1-4; D is ambiguous. This CDR3 has 13 amino acids. V lost 2 bases to trimming and J lost 11 bases, with 12 bases between them. CDR1 and CDR2 from the germline V gene are MNHNS and SASEGT. As DNA, the CDR3 is TGTGCCAGCAGTGAAAGCGGGAGGTGGAAACTGTTTTTT. As protein: CASSESGRWKLFF.

The chain has TRBV12-3 or TRBV12-4 and TRBJ2-2; D gene uncertain. V lost 5 bases and J lost 3, with 7 bases in between. The CDR3 runs to 13 residues. CDR3 nucleotides: TGTGCCAGCAGTACCCGGGACACCGGGGAGCTGTTTTTT. As protein: CASSTRDTGELFF.

This clone was detected only once. V and J are TRBV19 and TRBJ1-1, with 9 nucleotides matching TRBD1. The CDR3 extends over 16 amino acids. The J segment lost 0 bases and the V segment lost 4 bases, leaving 6 bases of the junction unmatched. CDR1 is LNHDA and CDR2 is SQIVND in the germline V gene (reference sequence). The CDR3 here is CASSTRTGDVNTEAFF. In DNA, the CDR3 is TGTGCCAGTAGTACTCGGACAGGGGATGTGAACACTGAAGCTTTCTTT. The full variable domain, rest sourced from reference TRBV19 and TRBJ1-1, is DGGITQSPKYLFRKEGQNVTLSCEQNLNHDAMYWYRQDPGQGLRLIYYSQIVNDFQKGDIAEGYSVSREKKESFPLTVTSAQKNPTAFYLCASSTRTGDVNTEAFFGQGTRLTVV.